Presented here are 19 T cell receptor beta chains from one specimen sequenced in a study of lymphopenia after photon versus proton radiotherapy (dated by TCRdb to the late 2010s). Receptors were amplified or captured by the immunoSEQ multiplex PCR assay. TCRdb carries this immuneACCESS record with in-frame sequences only. Its versions omit some clonotypes, under half of them owing to an unresolved V gene in the studies checked, with the rest unexplained. Counted in this sample were about 68,000 clones; just over 90% of them appeared once. The top ten constitute less than 3.5% of the sample. This material consisted of peripheral blood, taken from a patient treated with photon-based radiotherapy. These receptors originate from a woman between 65 and 79 years old with pancreatic cancer.

The chain couples TRBV7-9 to TRBJ2-2, with 8 bases lining up with TRBD1. The CDR3 covers 14 residues. CDR1 is SEHNR, CDR2 FQNEAQ, per germline (reference sequence). V was pared by 4 bases and J by 5 bases, with 3 bases of the junction left unmatched. The CDR3 DNA sequence: TGTGCCAGCAGCTCTCAGGGGGCAACCGGGGAGCTGTTTTTT. Encoded protein: CASSSQGATGELFF.

The V and J genes are TRBV9 and TRBJ1-2; 9 bases are shared with TRBD1. Germline assignment: CDR1 SGDLS and CDR2 YYNGEE. This CDR3 is built from 14 residues. J was trimmed by 5 bases and V by 6 bases; bases with no gene match: 8. In nucleotides, the CDR3 is TGTGCCAGCAACCCAGGACAGGGGAGTTATGGCTACACCTTC. As protein: CASNPGQGSYGYTF.

The rearrangement uses TRBV5-5 and TRBJ2-7; 14 bases match TRBD2. Germline CDR1 reads SGHKS; CDR2 reads YYEKEE (reference sequence). V lost 4 bases, J lost 5 bases, and 2 bases stayed unmatched. The CDR3 runs 14 residues. As DNA, the CDR3 is TGTGCCAGCAGCCGACTAGCGGGAGGGCACGAGCAGTACTTC. Encoded protein: CASSRLAGGHEQYF.

The chain is built from TRBV5-6 and TRBJ1-2; no reliable D call. This CDR3 has 15 residues. Trimming left V 0 bases short and J 0 bases short, with 9 bases between. CDR1 and CDR2 (germline): SGHDT, YYEEEE. The CDR3 is CASSLGRIANYGYTF. The CDR3, as DNA: TGTGCCAGCAGCTTGGGTAGGATTGCTAACTATGGCTACACCTTC. The entire variable domain, with the rest obtained from reference TRBV5-6 and TRBJ1-2, is as follows: DAGVTQSPTHLIKTRGQQVTLRCSPKSGHDTVSWYQQALGQGPQFIFQYYEEEERQRGNFPDRFSGHQFPNYSSELNVNALLLGDSALYLCASSLGRIANYGYTFGSGTRLTVV.

This clone was observed once. The gene calls are TRBV6-1 and TRBJ1-2; tentative D call: TRBD1 (5 bases). Trimming shortened V by 2 bases and J by 4 bases, and 11 bases separated the two germline ends. CDR1 is MNHNS and CDR2 is SASEGT in the germline V gene. The CDR3 has 14 amino acids. CDR3 nucleotides: TGTGCCAGCAGTGAAAGGGGAGAGGGCTATGGCTACACCTTC. It yields the protein CASSERGEGYGYTF.

The chain uses TRBV19 and TRBJ2-7, with D possibly TRBD2 on 5 matching bases. V lost 3 bases to trimming and J lost 5 bases, with 14 bases between them. This CDR3 contains 14 residues. The germline V gene encodes CDR1 LNHDA and CDR2 SQIVND (reference sequence). CDR3 sequence: CASSIAGGSDEQYF. Written as DNA, the CDR3 is TGTGCCAGTAGTATCGCCGGAGGTAGCGACGAGCAGTACTTC.

This chain connects TRBV19 to TRBJ2-5; 7 bases match TRBD1. From germline, CDR1 is LNHDA and CDR2 SQIVND (reference sequence). J gave up 9 bases and V 1 base, and 11 bases lay outside the gene matches. The CDR3 extends over 15 amino acids. The CDR3 DNA is TGTGCCAGTAGTATAGCACAGGGGTTTAATGGTGCCCAGTACTTC. Amino acid sequence: CASSIAQGFNGAQYF.

The table lists this clone with a few counts. This rearrangement joins TRBV6-6 to TRBJ2-1; 8 nucleotides match TRBD2. Germline lookup yields CDR1 MNHNY and CDR2 SVGAGI (reference sequence). V lost 4 bases and J lost 8; bases outside the gene matches: 13. The CDR3 loop spans 16 amino acids. In nucleotides, the CDR3 is TGTGCCAGCAGTTCCCCCTTACTAGCGGAGTACGATGAGCAGTTCTTC. Encoded protein: CASSSPLLAEYDEQFF.

In its sample, this clone was seen once. V and J are TRBV14 and TRBJ2-1, with TRBD1 as a possible D gene (5 bases). This CDR3 has 15 amino acids. Trimming took 4 bases from V and 0 from J, leaving 10 bases between them. Looked up from germline, CDR1 is SGHDN and CDR2 is FVKESK. CDR3 sequence reads: CASSRPGYSYNEQFF. In DNA, the CDR3 is TGTGCCAGCAGCCGCCCAGGGTACTCCTACAATGAGCAGTTCTTC.

The chain couples TRBV4-3 to TRBJ2-7; D gene ambiguous. V shed 0 bases and J shed 3 bases, with 6 bases lying between them. Germline assignment: CDR1 LGHNA and CDR2 YSLEER. The CDR3 spans 13 residues. CDR3 amino acids: CASSQESGYEQYF. DNA for the CDR3: TGCGCCAGCAGCCAAGAGAGTGGCTACGAGCAGTACTTC.

The chain couples TRBV9 to TRBJ2-3, with D possibly being TRBD1 or TRBD2 (6 bases each). The CDR3 is made up of 15 amino acids. V was cut by 0 bases and J by 8 bases, with 16 bases left in between. CDR1 and CDR2 (germline): SGDLS, YYNGEE. CDR3 protein: CASSVAEGGARTQYF. CDR3 DNA: TGTGCCAGCAGCGTAGCTGAGGGGGGAGCTCGTACGCAGTATTTT.

The chain is built from TRBV29-1 and TRBJ2-3; D perhaps matches TRBD2 (5 bases). CDR1 and CDR2 from the germline V gene are SQVTM and ANQGSEA. V was trimmed by 0 bases and J by 1 base, leaving 11 bases between them. CDR3 length equals 15 residues. The CDR3 DNA reads as TGCAGCGTTGAAGAGGGGAGTAGCGGCACAGATACGCAGTATTTT. Translating gives CSVEEGSSGTDTQYF.

The rearrangement joins TRBV19 to TRBJ1-4; possibly TRBD1 for D (5 bases). V dropped 5 bases and J dropped 8 bases, with 18 bases sitting between them. Per the germline V gene, CDR1 is LNHDA and CDR2 is SQIVND (reference sequence). The CDR3 totals 15 residues. The CDR3 protein is CASSSDSTRREKLFF. As DNA, the CDR3 is TGTGCCAGTAGTTCTGACAGTACCCGGAGGGAAAAACTGTTTTTT.

This clone was recorded once. The chain joins TRBV28 to TRBJ2-3; tentatively, D is TRBD2 (6 bases). Trimming left V 4 bases short and J 0 bases short, with 14 bases between. The V gene's germline CDR1 is MDHEN and CDR2 SYDVKM. This CDR3 region has 16 residues. The CDR3 DNA is TGTGCCAGCAGTTCCCCCGGAGGGGCTAGCACAGATACGCAGTATTTT. Translating it yields CASSSPGGASTDTQYF.

The CDR3 sequence: CSVEDPRWNNEQFF. CDR3 coding DNA: TGCAGCGTTGAAGATCCCCGCTGGAACAATGAGCAGTTCTTC. V is TRBV29-1 and J is TRBJ2-1; D gene ambiguous. V lost 0 bases, J lost 5 bases, and 11 bases lay in between. CDR1 and CDR2 (germline): SQVTM, ANQGSEA. The length of the CDR3 is 14 residues.

The chain combines TRBV11-2 with TRBJ1-4; D ambiguous. V shed 6 bases and J shed 7 bases, with 15 bases lying between them. The CDR3 consists of 14 residues. The germline CDR1 and CDR2 sequences are SGHAT and FQNNGV. CDR3 residues: CASSSMAVGEKLFF. The CDR3 DNA reads as TGTGCCAGCAGTTCTATGGCGGTGGGTGAAAAACTGTTTTTT.

V usage is TRBV5-1 and J usage is TRBJ1-1; 8 positions agree with TRBD1. Germline CDR1 reads SGHRS; CDR2 reads YFSETQ. This CDR3 is 14 amino acids long. Trimming took 2 bases from V and 4 from J; bases not matched to a gene: 4. CDR3 protein: CASSLQGDSTEAFF. The CDR3 DNA sequence: TGCGCCAGCAGCTTACAGGGGGATAGCACTGAAGCTTTCTTT.

This rearrangement joins TRBV19 to TRBJ2-2, with D possibly matching TRBD2 (5 bases). Trimming shortened V by 3 bases and J by 6 bases, and 11 bases separated the two germline ends. The CDR3 runs 14 residues. The germline gives CDR1 LNHDA, CDR2 SQIVND (reference sequence). This CDR3 reads CASSMSREAGELFF. DNA of the CDR3: TGTGCCAGTAGTATGTCGAGGGAAGCCGGGGAGCTGTTTTTT.

This clone appeared once. This rearrangement joins TRBV5-8 to TRBJ1-3; D gene uncertain. Germline V gene lookup returns CDR1 SGHTS and CDR2 YDEGEE. With 2 bases removed from V and 8 bases from J, the gap between germline ends came to 5 bases. The CDR3 has 11 amino acids. The CDR3 protein is CASSFTDTIYF. In nucleotides, the CDR3 is TGTGCCAGCAGCTTTACGGACACCATATATTTT.